This TCR beta chain was retrieved from a study of Ad26.COV2.S vaccination and SARS-CoV-2 variants (TCRdb year 2021). Concerning the study at large: TCRbeta repertoire sequencing served as the tool for gauging how specific and how broad the SARS-CoV-2-reactive T cell receptors were following Ad26.COV2.S vaccination. The TCR-sequenced set comprised about 32 samples: some 19 Ad26.COV2.S vaccine recipients, 5 placebo recipients and 8 SARS-CoV-2 convalescent individuals. General conclusions and limits of the study: Ad26.COV2.S recipients had higher spike-specific TCR breadth than placebo recipients (P = 0.0014). Comparable non-spike TCR breadth was observed between vaccine and placebo recipients, consistent with only spike being contained in the vaccine. After vaccination, substantial breadth of spike-specific CD8+ and CD4+ T cell responses was reported. It was noted by the authors that total T cell responses may have been underestimated by the TCR breadth and depth analyses.

This clone was observed a handful of times. The antigen it binds to is not known. Nothing much larger sits one base from this clone, and base qualities are not available. This sample's time point label indicates: individuals recovered from natural SARS-CoV-2 infection. The immunoSEQ Assay was the method used to sequence TCRbeta CDR3 regions. After extraction, genomic DNA underwent amplification by bias-controlled multiplex PCR, followed by high-throughput sequencing. Turning to the authors' computational methods: To quantify the absolute abundance of every unique TCRbeta CDR3 region, sequences were collapsed and filtered. T cell fraction was estimated by normalization of TCRbeta template counts to usable DNA, with usable DNA being measured through amplification of reference genes present in all nucleated cells. Repertoire TCRs were annotated as SARS-CoV-2-specific when V gene, CDR3 amino acid sequence and J gene were exactly matched to a known reactive TCR set. The reference SARS-CoV-2 TCR set was derived from MIRA and filtered for enrichment in COVID-19-positive ImmuneCODE repertoires, a step that removed public or cross-reactive TCRs. Using the MIRA antigens, annotated TCRs were further analysed by specific ORF or by position within an ORF. Breadth was defined as annotated unique rearrangements over total unique productive rearrangements; depth was the summed frequency of those rearrangements. Two-sided Wilcoxon rank-sum tests were applied when comparing TCR breadth between groups. Imported from immuneACCESS, the table was reduced by TCRdb to in-frame sequences with V and J called. These copies leave out some clones; in studies compared against another copy, an unresolved V gene accounts for under half, and the cause of the remainder is not known. Clonal size and the V and J genes are those of that table, whereas D and trimming came from the DNA. Counted in this sample were approximately 340,000 clones; under 95% of them appeared once. The ten biggest clones cover 3.5% to 4.5% of the sample.

The TCR originated in a human donor who had recovered from COVID-19. The starting material was peripheral blood, obtained after recovery from COVID-19.

This receptor carries the CDR3 CASSLGLGYYEQYF. At the DNA level, the sequence is TGCGCCAGCAGCTTGGGACTAGGCTACTACGAGCAGTACTTC. The rearrangement combines TRBV5-1 with TRBJ2-7, with a weak D call of TRBD2 (6 bases match). For CDR1 and CDR2, the germline V gene lists SGHRS and YFSETQ. Cut back by 0 bases and 3 bases, the V and J ends lie 10 bases apart. Including cysteine and phenylalanine, the CDR3 has 14 amino acids. Just CDR3 DNA is preserved here, 42 bases in frame from base 1.